A single sample is the source of the 20 T cell receptor beta chains below, sequenced in a study of blood T cell repertoires in COVID-19 (dated by TCRdb to 2020 to 2021). Receptor amplification or capture employed the immunoSEQ multiplex PCR assay. TCRdb obtained this table from immuneACCESS and retained in-frame rearrangements with V and J assigned. These tables miss some clones; where compared with another copy, unresolved V genes account for less than half of the shortfall, and the remainder is unexplained. The sample contains a few hundred thousand clones, around 84% of them found a single time. The ten largest account for 10% of the sample. The sequenced sample consisted of PBMCs or T cells enriched from blood (not recorded which). The receptors come from a young woman who had recovered from COVID-19.

The V call is TRBV5-4, the J call TRBJ1-1; unclear D gene. Deletions cut 2 bases from V and 6 bases from J, with 14 bases between. The germline V gene has CDR1 SGHNT and CDR2 YYREEE (reference sequence). The CDR3 consists of 14 residues. Here the CDR3 DNA reads TGTGCCAGCAGCTTAGCCGGGTTCTACCCTGAAGCTTTCTTT. This gives the protein CASSLAGFYPEAFF.

The J gene is TRBJ1-6, the V gene TRBV18; TRBD1 might be the D (5 bases). Germline CDR1 and CDR2: KGHSH and LQKENI. The germline V and J ends were trimmed by 3 bases and 11 bases, with 11 bases remaining between them. The CDR3 is 13 amino acids. The CDR3 nucleotides read TGTGCCAGCTCACCGGCAGGGAGGCCACCCCTCCACTTT. Translation gives CASSPAGRPPLHF.

This clone was observed a few times. This rearrangement joins TRBV10-1 to TRBJ2-7, with D perhaps TRBD2 (7 bases). CDR1 and CDR2 (germline): WNHNN, SYGVQD (reference sequence). Trimming removed 5 bases from V and 6 bases from J, with 14 bases in between. The CDR3 consists of 13 residues. Here the CDR3 DNA reads TGCGCCAGCAGTCCTACAGGGAGGGCCGAGCAGTACTTC. This translates into CASSPTGRAEQYF.

The genes are TRBV19 and TRBJ2-2, with TRBD2 as a possible D gene (6 bases). The germline CDR1 and CDR2 sequences are LNHDA and SQIVND (reference sequence). V dropped 5 bases and J dropped 7 bases, with 17 bases sitting between them. The CDR3 contains 15 residues. The CDR3 DNA is TGTGCCAGTAGTTTCGAAAGCGGGTTCGGCGGGGAGCTGTTTTTT. Its protein product is CASSFESGFGGELFF.

This clone was detected a few times. V and J are TRBV9 and TRBJ2-2, with D maybe TRBD1 (5 bases). CDR1 is SGDLS and CDR2 is YYNGEE in the germline V gene. Between the trimmed V and J ends, which lost 0 bases and 0 bases, there was a span of 15 bases. The CDR3 totals 18 residues. This chain's CDR3 is CASSVAIMGRANTGELFF. CDR3 bases: TGTGCCAGCAGCGTAGCGATTATGGGCAGGGCGAACACCGGGGAGCTGTTTTTT.

This clone has more than one count but fewer than ten. The chain employs TRBV12-3 or TRBV12-4 and TRBJ1-1; D is unresolved. Trimming stripped 3 bases from V and 1 base from J, with 6 bases between. The CDR3 is 13 amino acids. CDR3 DNA: TGTGCCAGCAGTTTGAGCCGGAACACTGAAGCTTTCTTT. It specifies CASSLSRNTEAFF.

This clone was seen a handful of times. This rearrangement joins TRBV20-1 to TRBJ1-2; possible D gene TRBD1, 5 bases. From germline, CDR1 is DFQATT and CDR2 SNEGSKA (reference sequence). Trimming stripped 3 bases from V and 13 bases from J, with 15 bases between. This CDR3 has 11 residues. The CDR3 DNA is TGCAGTGCTAGGCCCACAGGAGTGGGCACCTTC. This sequence encodes CSARPTGVGTF.

The chain joins TRBV12-3 or TRBV12-4 to TRBJ2-3; tentatively, D is TRBD2 (5 bases). CDR3 length: 13 amino acids. The V gene lost 4 bases and the J gene lost 4 bases, with 9 bases spanning the gap. The CDR3, as DNA: TGTGCCAGCAGTTCTAAACTAGCAGATACGCAGTATTTT. Residues: CASSSKLADTQYF.

This chain joins TRBV27 and TRBJ1-2; perhaps TRBD1 as D (6 bases). Germline CDR1 MNHEY, CDR2 SMNVEV (reference sequence). V lost 6 bases and J 4 bases, leaving 18 bases between the germline ends. This CDR3 is built from 15 residues. The CDR3 loop reads CASRLNRDSGYGYTF. CDR3 nucleotides: TGTGCCAGCAGGCTTAACAGGGATAGTGGCTATGGCTACACCTTC.

The chain is built from TRBV6-2 or TRBV6-3 and TRBJ2-7; 7 bases fit TRBD1. Germline CDR1 and CDR2: MNHEY and SVGEGT. This CDR3 contains 15 residues. With 2 bases clipped from V and 7 bases from J, the junction kept 11 bases outside the gene matches. CDR3 residues: CASSYADRAMWEQYF. CDR3 nucleotides: TGTGCCAGCAGTTACGCCGACAGGGCAATGTGGGAGCAGTACTTC.

The rearrangement uses TRBV4-1 and TRBJ2-3, with 11 nucleotides matching TRBD2. Germline V lookup: CDR1 MGHRA, CDR2 YSYEKL. Unmatched junction bases numbered 5, after V lost 3 bases and J lost 3 bases. This CDR3 is built from 16 residues. CDR3 in amino acids: CASSQGLADGTDTQYF. DNA for the CDR3: TGCGCCAGCAGCCAGGGACTAGCGGATGGAACAGATACGCAGTATTTT.

This rearrangement joins TRBV6-5 to TRBJ2-2, with D maybe TRBD1 (5 bases). The CDR3 sequence is 14 residues long. In germline, CDR1 is MNHEY, CDR2 SVGAGI. V lost 5 bases and J lost 4, with 11 bases in between. CDR3 loop: CASSPGQATGELFF. The DNA for the CDR3 is TGTGCCAGCAGTCCTGGACAAGCCACCGGGGAGCTGTTTTTT.

The CDR3 is CASSLAYYNEQFF. The DNA of the CDR3 is TGCGCCAGCAGCTTGGCCTACTACAATGAGCAGTTCTTC. V usage is TRBV5-1 and J usage is TRBJ2-1, with D hard to call. The germline V and J ends were trimmed by 0 bases and 3 bases, with 4 bases remaining between them. This CDR3 has 13 amino acids. Germline CDR1 SGHRS, CDR2 YFSETQ.

The chain recombines TRBV5-1 with TRBJ2-5; TRBD2 agrees at 16 bases. Germline CDR1 and CDR2: SGHRS and YFSETQ. The CDR3 sequence is 17 residues long. V dropped 3 bases and J dropped 5; count of bases not matched to a gene: 7. Written as DNA, the CDR3 is TGCGCCAGCAGCTCCGGGACTAGCGGGAGGGGGTTGGAGACCCAGTACTTC. The encoded protein is CASSSGTSGRGLETQYF.

The J gene is TRBJ1-3, the V gene TRBV6-2 or TRBV6-3; D call uncertain. CDR3 length: 15 residues. Trimming took 0 bases from V and 0 from J, leaving 6 bases between them. Germline V gene sequence: CDR1 MNHEY, CDR2 SVGEGT. CDR3 in amino acids: CASSYSGDSGNTIYF. The CDR3 nucleotides are TGTGCCAGCAGTTACTCCGGAGACTCTGGAAACACCATATATTTT.

This clone was seen a handful of times. The chain is built from TRBV7-9 and TRBJ2-3; 7 bases line up with TRBD2. Germline V lookup: CDR1 SEHNR, CDR2 FQNEAQ (reference sequence). Unmatched junction bases numbered 9, after V lost 1 base and J lost 2 bases. The length of the CDR3 is 17 residues. CDR3 DNA sequence: TGTGCCAGCAGCTTAGGGGGCGGGGGAACCCTCACAGATACGCAGTATTTT. This sequence encodes CASSLGGGGTLTDTQYF.

The chain carries TRBV19 and TRBJ1-2; D is unclear. Trimming took 7 bases from V and 8 from J, leaving 17 bases between them. Germline lookup yields CDR1 LNHDA and CDR2 SQIVND (reference sequence). The CDR3 runs 13 residues. Here the CDR3 reads CASTLMGREGYTF. The CDR3 nucleotides are TGTGCCAGTACTCTCATGGGGAGGGAAGGCTACACCTTC.

In this sample, this clone turned up once. This chain's CDR3 is CASSLVYRTSSYNEQFF. As DNA, the CDR3 is TGTGCCAGCAGCTTAGTGTACAGGACTAGCTCCTACAATGAGCAGTTCTTC. The rearrangement joins TRBV11-2 to TRBJ2-1, with 7 bases identical to TRBD2. V was pared by 1 base and J by 0 bases, with 6 bases of the junction left unmatched. The CDR3 covers 17 residues. From germline, CDR1 is SGHAT and CDR2 FQNNGV. The variable domain in full, with the rest retrieved from reference TRBV11-2 and TRBJ2-1, is EAGVAQSPRYKIIEKRQSVAFWCNPISGHATLYWYQQILGQGPKLLIQFQNNGVVDDSQLPKDRFSAERLKGVDSTLKIQPAKLEDSAVYLCASSLVYRTSSYNEQFFGPGTRLTVL.

The chain employs TRBV18 and TRBJ2-7; TRBD2 aligns across 8 bases. With 6 bases clipped from V and 2 bases from J, the junction kept 3 bases outside the gene matches. The CDR3 sequence is 13 residues long. Germline V gene lookup returns CDR1 KGHSH and CDR2 LQKENI. The CDR3 coding sequence is TGTGCCAGCTCCCAGGGACTAGCCTACGAGCAGTACTTC. This gives the protein CASSQGLAYEQYF.

The genes are TRBV5-6 and TRBJ2-3; 14 bases are a match to TRBD2. V trimming: 9 bases; J trimming: 7 bases; junction bases outside the gene matches: 7. CDR1 is SGHDT, CDR2 YYEEEE, per germline. The length of the CDR3 is 14 residues. CDR3 sequence: CATRLAGGENTQYF. As DNA, the CDR3 is TGTGCCACTAGACTAGCGGGGGGGGAAAATACGCAGTATTTT.